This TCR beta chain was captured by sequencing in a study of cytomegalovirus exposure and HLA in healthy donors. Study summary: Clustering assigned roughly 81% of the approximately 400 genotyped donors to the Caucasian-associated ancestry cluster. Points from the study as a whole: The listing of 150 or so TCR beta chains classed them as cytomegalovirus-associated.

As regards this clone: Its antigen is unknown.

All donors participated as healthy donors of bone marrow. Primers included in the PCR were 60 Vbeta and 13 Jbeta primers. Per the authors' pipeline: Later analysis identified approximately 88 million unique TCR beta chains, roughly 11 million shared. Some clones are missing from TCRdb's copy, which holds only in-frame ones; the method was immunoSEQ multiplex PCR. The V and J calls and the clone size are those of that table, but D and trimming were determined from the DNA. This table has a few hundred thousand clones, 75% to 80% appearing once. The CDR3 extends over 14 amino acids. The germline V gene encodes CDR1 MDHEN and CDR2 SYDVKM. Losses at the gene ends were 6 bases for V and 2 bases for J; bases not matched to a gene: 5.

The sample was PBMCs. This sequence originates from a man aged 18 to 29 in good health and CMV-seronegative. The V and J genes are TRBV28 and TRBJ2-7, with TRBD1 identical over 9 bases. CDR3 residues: CASSPTGGTYEQYF. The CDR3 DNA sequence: TGTGCCAGCAGCCCGACAGGGGGGACCTACGAGCAGTACTTC.